The 10 T cell receptor beta chains below were found in one sample sequenced in a study of PD-1 blockade in classical Hodgkin lymphoma. Each of the patients experienced relapse following autologous stem cell transplantation, and their brentuximab vedotin exposure differed. Sequenced by immunoSEQ multiplex PCR; TCRdb stores in-frame clones only, minus some. The table lists approximately 36,000 clones, approximately 69% of them singletons. The specimen was peripheral blood mononuclear cells (PBMCs), collected before the second cycle of nivolumab. These receptors all come from a human donor with classical Hodgkin lymphoma.

This clone was detected once. The J gene is TRBJ2-3, the V gene TRBV19; a weak D match, TRBD1 (6 bases). Germline CDR1 and CDR2: LNHDA and SQIVND (reference sequence). The V and J ends lost 1 base and 0 bases respectively, with 8 bases between them. The CDR3 is made up of 15 amino acids. The CDR3 DNA is TGTGCCAGTAGTATAGGGACAGTTAGCACAGATACGCAGTATTTT. Amino acid sequence: CASSIGTVSTDTQYF.

This clone was detected only once. This chain joins TRBV7-8 and TRBJ2-7; unclear D gene. V shed 1 base and J shed 5 bases, with 6 bases lying between them. The germline gives CDR1 SGHVS, CDR2 FQNEAQ. The CDR3 extends over 12 amino acids. The CDR3 DNA is TGTGCCAGCAGCTTAGGTCGGGACGAGCAGTACTTC. Its protein product is CASSLGRDEQYF.

This chain connects TRBV6-5 to TRBJ2-3; 9 bases align to TRBD1. The germline gives CDR1 MNHEY, CDR2 SVGAGI. The V and J ends lost 6 bases and 4 bases, in that order; junction bases with no gene match: 8. The CDR3 is made up of 15 amino acids. The CDR3 protein is CASSSGQGIADTQYF. CDR3 coding DNA: TGTGCCAGCAGCTCCGGACAGGGGATAGCAGATACGCAGTATTTT.

This clone turned up a few times. V gene TRBV10-1 combines with J gene TRBJ1-4; possible D gene TRBD1, 5 bases. The CDR3 runs 13 residues. V dropped 0 bases and J dropped 11 bases, with 10 bases sitting between them. CDR1 WNHNN and CDR2 SYGVQD come from the germline V gene (reference sequence). CDR3 protein: CASSESRAMKLFF. The CDR3 DNA follows: TGCGCCAGCAGTGAGTCCAGGGCAATGAAACTGTTTTTT.

This clone was seen a handful of times. The chain links TRBV4-1 to TRBJ2-5, with 11 positions matching TRBD2. CDR1 and CDR2 (germline): MGHRA, YSYEKL. J lost 7 bases, V lost 1 base, and 2 bases had no gene match. The CDR3 is 14 amino acids. The CDR3 reads CASSQVGTSGTQYF. In nucleotides, the CDR3 is TGCGCCAGCAGCCAAGTTGGGACTAGCGGGACCCAGTACTTC.

The V gene is TRBV6-6, the J gene TRBJ1-5; tentatively, D is TRBD1 (6 bases). This CDR3 is 13 amino acids long. The germline V gene has CDR1 MNHNY and CDR2 SVGAGI (reference sequence). The V gene lost 3 bases and the J gene lost 6 bases, with 9 bases spanning the gap. Here the CDR3 reads CASSYTGSQPQHF. In DNA form, the CDR3 reads TGTGCCAGCAGTTATACAGGGAGTCAGCCCCAGCATTTT.

The chain is built from TRBV18 and TRBJ1-4; the D gene is possibly TRBD1 (5 bases). In germline, CDR1 is KGHSH, CDR2 LQKENI. This CDR3 spans 15 amino acids. Trimming shortened V by 1 base and J by 8 bases, and 14 bases separated the two germline ends. The CDR3: CASSPRGVPEEKLFF. The DNA of the CDR3 is TGTGCCAGCTCACCACGGGGGGTGCCGGAGGAAAAACTGTTTTTT.

In DNA, the CDR3 is TGTGCCAGCAGTGATCCTCTCGGGGCCGCCTATAATTCACCCCTCCACTTT. Translating gives CASSDPLGAAYNSPLHF. The chain couples TRBV2 to TRBJ1-6; possible D gene TRBD1, 5 bases. Trimming took off 3 bases at V and 2 bases at J, with 14 bases between the two ends. This CDR3 contains 17 residues. Germline V lookup: CDR1 SNHLY, CDR2 FYNNEI.

The chain couples TRBV11-1 to TRBJ1-1; D is ambiguous. Trimming stripped 3 bases from V and 2 bases from J, with 10 bases between. The CDR3 length is 14 residues. In germline, CDR1 is SGHAT, CDR2 FQDESV (reference sequence). CDR3 bases: TGTGCCAGCAGCTTTGGAGGGATTAACACTGAAGCTTTCTTT. This codes for CASSFGGINTEAFF.

In the case of this clone: The junction differs from germline at one of its ends, possibly a read error. The CDR3 spells CASSSAGLGVF. In DNA form, the CDR3 reads TGTGCCAGCAGTTCCGCGGGACTAGGGGTCTTC. The chain couples TRBV6-6 to TRBJ2-1; 8 bases align to TRBD2. This CDR3 has 11 residues. Germline CDR1 is MNHNY and CDR2 is SVGAGI (reference sequence).